This T cell receptor beta chain was found in a study of vaccination and CD4 T cells after COVID-19 (dated by TCRdb to 2021 to 2024). About the study as a whole: Convalescent patients had a positive SARS-CoV-2 result on nasal swab PCR, and of these patients, several had mild disease and one had severe disease. The convalescent cohort comprised six males and four females, including two Hispanic individuals, seven Caucasians, two Asians and one multiracial person. Participants got two doses of the Pfizer-BioNTech BNT162b2 vaccine (n=8) or two doses of the Moderna mRNA-1273 vaccine (n=2). Post-COVID blood samples were collected from convalescent patients a median of roughly 100 days after diagnosis, with a range of roughly 35 to 170 days. The time from the second vaccine dose to post-vaccine blood sampling had a median of 72 days and ranged from roughly 13 to 241 days. Overlapping spike peptide pools from SARS-CoV-2 and from the common cold coronaviruses HCoV-NL63, HCoV-OC43 and HCoV-229E were used as culture stimuli. Control cultures received a CEFX viral epitope pool as the positive control, an HIV-1 Nef peptide pool as the negative control, or no peptide. In some eleven COVID-19 convalescent patients and a handful of infection-naive healthy vaccine recipients, researchers compared the spike-specific CD4+ TCR repertoire from before mRNA vaccination with the repertoire from after.

Results the study describes overall, beyond this receptor: Nearly all vaccine-specific clones in convalescent patients (304 of 307) were mono-reactive for SARS-CoV-2 spike rather than cross-reactive with common cold coronaviruses. Among the post-vaccine SARS-CoV-2-reactive clones in convalescent patients, a median around 86% showed up only after vaccination, which suggests vaccine-specific priming. The median number of SARS-CoV-2-reactive clonotypes rose from 21 after infection to 38 after vaccination, but the change was not significant. Relatively few convalescent patients were included in the study, and early timepoints after natural infection were not analyzed.

This clonotype was seen once. The specificity of this receptor is unknown. Per-base qualities were not stored, and no clone one base away is much larger. Weak support is all one read offers. Reading from cysteine to phenylalanine, the CDR3 counts 15 amino acids. Only the CDR3 portion is preserved as DNA: 45 bases, with reading frame beginning at the first base. The germline V gene gives CDR1 as MDHEN and CDR2 as SYDVKM. Deletion took 6 bases off V and 0 bases off J, with a span of 12 bases between the germline ends. Reading the label with the study, this specimen's treatment or condition is: approximately nine-day PBMC culture with coronavirus spike peptide pools or control peptides (ViraFEST assay). The study used the ViraFEST assay, which expanded antigen-specific T cells with peptide pools and then identified expanded clonotypes by TCR sequencing. The positive SARS-CoV-2 PCR tests of the convalescent patients were dated from March to December 2020, before the Alpha, Beta and Delta variants emerged in the United States. PBMCs were cultured at about 2 million per well in IMDM supplemented with approximately 5% human AB serum and around 9.5 IU/ml IL-2, with approximately 10 ug/ml peptide pools added. Half of the culture medium was replaced with fresh IL-2-containing medium on days 3 and 7. CD4+ T cells were isolated after around 11 days of culture through negative selection using the EasySep CD4+ T cell isolation kit. Ficoll-Paque Plus gradient centrifugation was used to isolate PBMCs from whole blood, and the isolated PBMCs were then either used fresh or cryopreserved at -140C. Triplicate wells were generally used for each culture condition.

Libraries were built with PCR. At the Johns Hopkins FTIC core, DNA from the cultured CD4+ T cells underwent TCR sequencing with the Oncomine TCR Beta short-read assay. The QIAamp micro DNA kit was used to extract genomic DNA from the cultured CD4+ T cells. Oncomine TCR Beta libraries from cultured CD4+ T cells were pooled with unique dual indexes and sequenced on an Illumina iSeq 100. The authors' pipeline ran thus. Non-productive sequences were removed, and CDR3s not starting with C, not ending with F or W, or shorter than 7 amino acids were discarded. Antigen-specific clonotypes were identified with the MANAFEST web application by comparing peptide-stimulated wells with reference and other culture wells. For a clone to be called positive, the clone needed an FDR below 0.05, an odds ratio above 5, and a productive frequency above 0.1% in at least two of three replicate wells. Clonotypes that were significantly expanded in both SARS-CoV-2 spike wells and at least one common cold coronavirus spike condition were defined as cross-reactive. Using R version 3.6.1, CDR3 homology was evaluated through Levenshtein distances (stringdist) along with unrooted phylogenetic trees (ape). TCRdb ran its own pipeline on the public reads, namely fastp trimming at Q25 and MiXCR clone calling, and kept in-frame beta chains. Each record represents a unique CDR3 protein, reported with the most common genes and DNA among its rows. TCRdb, not the authors, supplied the V and J calls. This sample has some 13,000 distinct CDR3 sequences in its table, and 75% of those were observed once. The ten largest clones take up under 13% of the sample.

The origin of this receptor is a human donor who had recovered from COVID-19. The sample comprised CD4+ T cells from blood, cultured in vitro. The chain is made from TRBV28 and TRBJ1-5; TRBD1 could be the D gene, as 6 bases match. This receptor has the CDR3 CASRRTDNSNQPQHF. The DNA is TGTGCCAGCAGGCGGACAGACAATAGCAATCAGCCCCAGCATTTT. The variable domain in full, with residues beyond the CDR3 obtained from the reference TRBV28 and TRBJ1-5 genes, is DVKVTQSSRYLVKRTGEKVFLECVQDMDHENMFWYRQDPGLGLRLIYFSYDVKMKEKGDIPEGYSVSREKKERFSLILESASTNQTSMYLCASRRTDNSNQPQHFGDGTRLSIL.